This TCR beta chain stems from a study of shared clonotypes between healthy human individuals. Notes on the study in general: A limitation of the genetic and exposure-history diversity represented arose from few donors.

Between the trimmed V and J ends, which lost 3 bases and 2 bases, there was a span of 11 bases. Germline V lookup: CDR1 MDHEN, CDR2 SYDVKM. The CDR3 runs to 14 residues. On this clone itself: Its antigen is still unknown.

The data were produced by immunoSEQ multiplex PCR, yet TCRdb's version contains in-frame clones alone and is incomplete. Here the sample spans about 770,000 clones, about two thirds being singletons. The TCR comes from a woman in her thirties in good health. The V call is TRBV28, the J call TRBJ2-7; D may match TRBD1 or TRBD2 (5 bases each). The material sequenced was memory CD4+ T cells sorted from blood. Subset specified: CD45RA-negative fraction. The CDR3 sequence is CASSFGTDTYEQYF. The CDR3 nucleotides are TGTGCCAGCAGTTTTGGGACCGATACCTACGAGCAGTACTTC.